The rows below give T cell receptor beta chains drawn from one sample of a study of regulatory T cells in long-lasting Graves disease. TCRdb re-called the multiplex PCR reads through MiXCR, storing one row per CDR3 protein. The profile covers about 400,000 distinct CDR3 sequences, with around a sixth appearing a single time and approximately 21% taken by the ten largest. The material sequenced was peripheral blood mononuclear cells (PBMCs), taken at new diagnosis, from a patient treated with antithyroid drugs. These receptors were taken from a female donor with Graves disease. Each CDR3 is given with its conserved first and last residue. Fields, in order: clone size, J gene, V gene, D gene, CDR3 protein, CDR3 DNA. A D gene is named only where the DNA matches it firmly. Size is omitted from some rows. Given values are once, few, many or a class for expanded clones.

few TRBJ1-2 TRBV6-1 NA CATQFRWSSSFYGYTF TGTGCCACACAATTTAGATGGAGTAGTTCTTTTTATGGCTACACCTTC
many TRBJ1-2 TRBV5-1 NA CASSLDRVDGYTF TGCGCCAGCAGCTTGGACAGGGTGGATGGCTACACCTTC
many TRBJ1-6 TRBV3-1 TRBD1 CASSQDAGQNSPLHF TGTGCCAGCAGCCAAGATGCGGGACAGAATTCACCCCTCCACTTT
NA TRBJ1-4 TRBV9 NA CASSDGAGVAEKLFF TGTGCCAGCAGCGATGGGGCTGGGGTTGCGGAAAAACTGTTTTTT
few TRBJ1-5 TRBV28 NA CASMAQVNQPQHF TGTGCCAGCATGGCACAGGTCAATCAGCCCCAGCATTTT
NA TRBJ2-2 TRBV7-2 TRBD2 CASSLVPLAGGRPTGELFF TGTGCCAGCAGCTTAGTTCCCCTAGCGGGAGGGCGTCCCACCGGGGAGCTGTTTTTT
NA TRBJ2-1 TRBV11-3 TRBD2 CASIRAGEEEQFF TGTGCCAGCATCAGAGCGGGAGAAGAGGAGCAGTTCTTC
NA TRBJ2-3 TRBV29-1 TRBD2 CSVALGRETPKTDTQYF TGCAGCGTCGCGTTAGGGCGGGAGACACCAAAAACAGATACGCAGTATTTT
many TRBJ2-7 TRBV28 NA CASSQGLTNYEQYF TGTGCCAGCAGCCAGGGGCTCACGAACTACGAGCAGTACTTC
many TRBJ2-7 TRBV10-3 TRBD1 CAISATDRVEQYF TGTGCCATCAGTGCCACGGACAGGGTCGAGCAGTACTTC
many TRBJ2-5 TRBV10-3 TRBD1 CAISGGGQEEESQYF TGTGCCATCAGTGGGGGTGGACAGGAAGAAGAGTCCCAGTACTTC
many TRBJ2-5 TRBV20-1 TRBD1 CSARDRDRGSETQYF TGCAGTGCTAGAGATAGGGACAGGGGGTCGGAGACCCAGTACTTC
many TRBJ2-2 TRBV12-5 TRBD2 CASGSPGLGALNNGELFF TGTGCTAGTGGTTCACCGGGACTAGGAGCCCTTAACAATGGGGAGCTGTTTTTT
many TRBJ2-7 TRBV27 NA CASRGWDHEQYF TGTGCCAGCAGAGGCTGGGACCACGAGCAGTACTTC
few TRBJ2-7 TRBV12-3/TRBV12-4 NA CASSLVLYEQYF TGTGCCAGCAGTTTAGTATTATACGAGCAGTACTTC
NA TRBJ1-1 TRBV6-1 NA CASSYLSRHTEAFF TGTGCCAGCTCCTACTTATCACGGCACACTGAAGCTTTCTTT
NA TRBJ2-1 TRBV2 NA CASSLMAGNTYNEQFF TGTGCCAGCAGCCTAATGGCGGGAAACACCTACAATGAGCAGTTCTTC
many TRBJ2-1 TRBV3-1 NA CASSQANLPYNEQFF TGTGCCAGCAGCCAAGCGAACCTTCCGTACAATGAGCAGTTCTTC
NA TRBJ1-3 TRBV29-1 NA CSVDPTSSGNTIYF TGCAGCGTTGACCCGACCAGCTCTGGAAACACCATATATTTT
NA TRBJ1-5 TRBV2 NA CASRAGFSNQPQHF TGTGCCAGCAGGGCGGGATTTAGCAATCAGCCCCAGCATTTT
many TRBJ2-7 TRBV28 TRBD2 CASSLCGLAGSLYEQYF TGTGCCAGCAGTTTATGCGGGCTAGCGGGAAGTTTATACGAGCAGTACTTC
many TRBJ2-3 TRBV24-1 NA CATSDSRVFPTDTQYF TGTGCCACCAGTGATTCCAGGGTGTTCCCCACAGATACGCAGTATTTT
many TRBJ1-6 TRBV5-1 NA CASSFRTGRSNSPLHF TGCGCCAGCAGCTTTCGAACGGGAAGATCGAATTCACCCCTCCACTTT